This TCR beta chain was retrieved from a study of response to subunit inactivated influenza vaccine (dated by TCRdb to 2016 to 2018). Describing the broader study: Deep quantitative T cell receptor repertoire profiling was used in the study to track responses to a trivalent subunit inactivated influenza vaccine.

A note on this clonotype: This clone's antigen is unknown. The record has no base qualities; no much larger clone is one base away.

Including the terminal cysteine and phenylalanine, the CDR3 comprises 16 residues. This entry keeps only the CDR3 DNA: 48 bases, framed from base 1. V trim: 3 bases; J trim: 9 bases; unmatched bases: 10. The CDR1 and CDR2 encoded by the germline V gene are SGHTA and FQGTGA. What the work shows at the level of the full study, not this receptor alone: It was suggested by the authors that each seasonal influenza vaccination may recruit only a limited number of new T cells.

Library preparation used RT-PCR. Instrument used: Illumina HiSeq 2500. The raw public data were reprocessed by TCRdb itself: fastp quality trimming at Q25, MiXCR clonotype calling, in-frame beta chains only. Records with the same CDR3 protein are collapsed into one entry carrying the most frequent genes and DNA. This sample lists over 750,000 distinct CDR3 sequences; approximately 22% were detected once. 9.5% to 13% of the sample rests with the top ten. The sample in question was PBMCs from blood, obtained approximately 5 days after vaccination. The sequence was obtained from a man between 50 and 59 years old who received an inactivated influenza vaccine. Donor details come from another sample of the same person, matched by shared clones. The rearrangement joined TRBV7-3 to TRBJ2-1; TRBD2 agrees with 11 junctional bases. The CDR3 loop reads CASSLDSGRAGREQFF. The base sequence is TGTGCCAGCAGCTTGGATAGCGGGAGGGCCGGCCGTGAGCAGTTCTTC.